What follows are 5 T cell receptor beta chains derived from one specimen sequenced in a study of OX40 agonist ivuxolimab in advanced cancers. Library preparation used the immunoSEQ multiplex PCR assay. TCRdb holds this immuneACCESS table with in-frame rearrangements only. Some clones are missing; in checked studies, unresolved V genes explain under half, and the rest has no known cause. In this sample the table shows about 52,000 clones, 80% to 90% of which occur a single time. The ten most abundant clones make up 11% to 15% of the sample. The sample consisted of CD4+ or CD8+ T cells sorted from blood, taken in a trial of the OX40 agonist ivuxolimab. The receptor set was obtained from an adult with an advanced solid tumor such as melanoma, head and neck, liver or kidney cancer.

This clone came up once. V is TRBV4-1 and J is TRBJ1-2, with D tentatively TRBD1 (6 bases). Trimming took off 5 bases at V and 8 bases at J, with 18 bases between the two ends. There are 14 residues in the CDR3. Germline lookup yields CDR1 MGHRA and CDR2 YSYEKL. CDR3: CASSVITGLRGYTF. The CDR3 nucleotides read TGCGCCAGCAGCGTAATAACAGGGCTCCGCGGCTACACCTTC.

This chain joins TRBV7-8 and TRBJ2-5; 11 nucleotides match TRBD1. CDR1 and CDR2 from the germline V gene are SGHVS and FQNEAQ. The J segment lost 4 bases and the V segment lost 4 bases, leaving 11 bases of the junction unmatched. The CDR3 sequence is 17 residues long. CDR3 sequence: CASSSYTGQGALETQYF. CDR3 nucleotide sequence: TGTGCCAGCAGCTCCTACACTGGACAGGGGGCGTTAGAGACCCAGTACTTC.

The chain is built from TRBV14 and TRBJ1-1, with a tentative D call TRBD1 (5 bases). Trimming stripped 1 base from V and 1 base from J, with 13 bases between. CDR1 and CDR2 (germline): SGHDN, FVKESK. This CDR3 region has 16 residues. The CDR3 sequence is CASSQVLEGRNTEAFF. CDR3 nucleotide sequence: TGTGCCAGCAGCCAAGTTTTGGAGGGGCGGAACACTGAAGCTTTCTTT.

The V and J genes are TRBV29-1 and TRBJ1-2; TRBD1 aligns across 8 bases. J was trimmed by 6 bases and V by 4 bases; bases with no gene match: 7. CDR1 and CDR2 from the germline V gene are SQVTM and ANQGSEA. The CDR3 has 13 amino acids. For the CDR3, the DNA is TGCAGCGTTGGGACAGGGAGTCTCCATGGCTACACCTTC. Translating gives CSVGTGSLHGYTF.

The chain joins TRBV29-1 to TRBJ1-2; TRBD1 agrees at 7 bases. V was pared by 1 base and J by 1 base, with 9 bases of the junction left unmatched. CDR1 and CDR2 (germline): SQVTM, ANQGSEA. This CDR3 region has 16 residues. The CDR3 loop reads CSVEAGPTGLNYGYTF. CDR3 bases: TGCAGCGTTGAAGCAGGTCCGACAGGGCTTAACTATGGCTACACCTTC.